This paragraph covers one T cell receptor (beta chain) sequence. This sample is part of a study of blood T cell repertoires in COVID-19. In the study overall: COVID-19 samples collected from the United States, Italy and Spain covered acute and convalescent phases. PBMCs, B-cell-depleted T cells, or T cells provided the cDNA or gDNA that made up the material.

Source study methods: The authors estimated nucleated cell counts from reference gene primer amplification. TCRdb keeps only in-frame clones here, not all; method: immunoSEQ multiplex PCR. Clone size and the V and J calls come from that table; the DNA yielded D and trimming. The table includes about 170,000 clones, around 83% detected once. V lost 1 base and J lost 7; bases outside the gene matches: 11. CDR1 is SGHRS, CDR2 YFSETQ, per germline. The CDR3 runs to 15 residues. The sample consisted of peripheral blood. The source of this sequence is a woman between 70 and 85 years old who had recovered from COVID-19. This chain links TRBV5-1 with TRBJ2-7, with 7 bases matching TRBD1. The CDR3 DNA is TGCGCCAGCAGCTTGATAGGGGGCCCCCCGGGGGAGCAGTACTTC. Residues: CASSLIGGPPGEQYF.